This passage covers 26 T cell receptor beta chains from one sample sequenced in a study of beta chain features in type 1 diabetes. The whole isolated RNA underwent reverse transcription, so sequencing captured expressed TCRB transcripts. Data came from immunoSEQ multiplex PCR; TCRdb stores just in-frame clones and leaves some out. Found here are fewer than 250,000 clones, 13% to 15% of them singletons; the top ten hold more than 0.025%. The source material was naive CD4+ T cells from blood. All receptors come from a woman in her 40s in good health.

The genes are TRBV10-3 and TRBJ2-7; D may be TRBD2 (7 bases). Germline V lookup: CDR1 ENHRY, CDR2 SYGVKD. Trimming took off 0 bases at V and 0 bases at J, with 12 bases between the two ends. There are 16 residues in the CDR3. CDR3 sequence (DNA): TGTGCCATCAGTGAGTCACCGGGGGGCTTCTCCTACGAGCAGTACTTC. Translating it yields CAISESPGGFSYEQYF.

This clone showed up many times. The chain joins TRBV4-1 to TRBJ1-6, with D unresolved. The V and J ends lost 0 bases and 11 bases respectively, with 8 bases between them. CDR1 and CDR2 from the germline V gene are MGHRA and YSYEKL. The CDR3 is made up of 13 amino acids. The CDR3 DNA sequence: TGCGCCAGCAGCCAAGATCTAGTTCCACCCCTCCACTTT. It specifies CASSQDLVPPLHF.

This CDR3 is CASSLDMIVQETQYF. The CDR3 DNA reads as TGTGCCAGCAGCTTGGATATGATAGTCCAAGAGACCCAGTACTTC. The chain carries TRBV5-4 and TRBJ2-5; no reliable D call. The CDR3 is 15 residues long. V gave up 0 bases and J gave up 1 base, with 10 bases separating them. CDR1 is SGHNT, CDR2 YYREEE, per germline (reference sequence).

This clone was seen only a few times. The genes are TRBV13 and TRBJ2-7; D is perhaps TRBD1 (6 bases). Germline loops: CDR1 PRHDT, CDR2 FYEKMQ (reference sequence). The V and J ends lost 7 bases and 7 bases respectively, with 20 bases between them. The CDR3 is 14 residues long. The CDR3 DNA sequence: TGTGCCAGCAATAATGGGGGCTCTGCTGTGGAGCAGTACTTC. Its protein product is CASNNGGSAVEQYF.

V gene TRBV5-1 combines with J gene TRBJ2-7, with D maybe TRBD2 (5 bases). The germline gives CDR1 SGHRS, CDR2 YFSETQ. V was cut by 4 bases and J by 3 bases, with 17 bases left in between. CDR3 length: 15 residues. CDR3 amino acids: CASSISGLNLYEQYF. The DNA of the CDR3 is TGCGCCAGCAGCATAAGCGGACTCAATCTCTACGAGCAGTACTTC.

The V call is TRBV5-6, the J call TRBJ2-4; TRBD1 agrees at 7 bases. Germline CDR1 and CDR2: SGHDT and YYEEEE. This CDR3 region has 18 residues. V shed 0 bases, J shed 0 bases, and the junction held 9 bases outside the gene matches. CDR3 loop: CASSLDTGAQLAKNIQYF. Written as DNA, the CDR3 is TGTGCCAGCAGCTTGGATACAGGGGCTCAGTTAGCCAAAAACATTCAGTACTTC.

The V call is TRBV6-1, the J call TRBJ1-2; no clear D. V lost 2 bases, J lost 5 bases, and 15 bases lay in between. The CDR3 covers 15 residues. Germline V lookup: CDR1 MNHNS, CDR2 SASEGT. The chain's CDR3 is CASSEPMGGYYGYTF. CDR3 in DNA: TGTGCCAGCAGTGAACCAATGGGAGGCTATTATGGCTACACCTTC.

This chain joins TRBV7-2 and TRBJ2-7; TRBD2 matches 9 bases. V lost 5 bases, J lost 0 bases, and 8 bases stayed unmatched. CDR1 SGHTA and CDR2 FQGNSA come from the germline V gene. The CDR3 loop spans 16 amino acids. The CDR3 DNA follows: TGTGCCAGCAGCCTCACTAGCGGGCCGAGCTCCTACGAGCAGTACTTC. Amino acids: CASSLTSGPSSYEQYF.

The sample holds a few counts of this clone. This chain connects TRBV4-1 to TRBJ2-2, with a weak D call TRBD1 (6 bases). The germline gives CDR1 MGHRA, CDR2 YSYEKL. This CDR3 region has 17 residues. Trimming pared 0 bases from V and 2 bases from J, leaving 13 bases between. The CDR3 nucleotides are TGCGCCAGCAGCCAAGATCCGGGTGGGGGCAACACCGGGGAGCTGTTTTTT. Protein: CASSQDPGGGNTGELFF.

This clone has just a few counts. The chain uses TRBV19 and TRBJ2-5; TRBD2 matches at 13 bases. The CDR3 is 17 residues long. Trimming took 5 bases from V and 0 from J; bases not matched to a gene: 6. CDR1 and CDR2 from the germline V gene are LNHDA and SQIVND (reference sequence). The DNA of the CDR3 is TGTGCCAGTAGTCGAACTAGCGGGGGGGTTAACCAAGAGACCCAGTACTTC. Translation: CASSRTSGGVNQETQYF.

The rearrangement joins TRBV25-1 to TRBJ2-7, with D possibly matching TRBD2 (6 bases). The CDR3 has 14 residues. Trimming removed 6 bases at V and 2 bases at J, with 14 bases between. Germline values: CDR1 MGHDK, CDR2 SYGVNS. CDR3 loop: CASRGGGRPYEQYF. CDR3 DNA: TGTGCCAGCAGGGGTGGAGGGCGTCCCTACGAGCAGTACTTC.

The CDR3 region is CASSAPGLAGGNQETQYF. CDR3 bases: TGTGCCAGCAGTGCCCCGGGACTAGCGGGGGGGAACCAAGAGACCCAGTACTTC. This sequence joins TRBV6-4 and TRBJ2-5; 16 positions agree with TRBD2. The length of the CDR3 is 18 residues. Germline assignment: CDR1 MRHNA and CDR2 SNTAGT. V shed 4 bases and J 0 bases; nucleotides not matched to a gene: 5.

This clone was detected only a few times. V is TRBV29-1 and J is TRBJ1-2; TRBD1 is a possible D gene (5 bases). The CDR3 sequence is 11 residues long. Germline CDR1 is SQVTM and CDR2 is ANQGSEA. Trimming took off 7 bases at V and 6 bases at J, with 12 bases between the two ends. CDR3 protein: CSGDRGDGYTF. The CDR3 DNA follows: TGCAGCGGCGACAGAGGAGATGGCTACACCTTC. The full variable domain, its missing parts supplied by reference TRBV29-1 and TRBJ1-2, is SAVISQKPSRDICQRGTSLTIQCQVDSQVTMMFWYRQQPGQSLTLIATANQGSEATYESGFVIDKFPISRPNLTFSTLTVSNMSPEDSSIYLCSGDRGDGYTFGSGTRLTVV.

The chain joins TRBV4-1 to TRBJ1-2, with D possibly being TRBD1 (5 bases). Germline V lookup: CDR1 MGHRA, CDR2 YSYEKL. Trimming shortened V by 3 bases and J by 4 bases, and 12 bases separated the two germline ends. CDR3 length equals 14 residues. CDR3 coding DNA: TGCGCCAGCAGCCAGGGGGGGGTCAGCTATGGCTACACCTTC. Its translation: CASSQGGVSYGYTF.

This clone was seen many times. V gene TRBV7-2 combines with J gene TRBJ1-2; D call uncertain. Germline V gene lookup returns CDR1 SGHTA and CDR2 FQGNSA. The V and J ends lost 3 bases and 8 bases respectively, with 7 bases between them. The CDR3 has 11 residues. DNA for the CDR3: TGTGCCAGCAGCTTTGGCTGGGGCTACACCTTC. It encodes CASSFGWGYTF.

This clone was detected once. The chain couples TRBV18 to TRBJ2-7; 12 nucleotides match TRBD1. The CDR3 loop spans 14 amino acids. J lost 7 bases, V lost 8 bases, and 9 bases had no gene match. Germline-derived CDR1 and CDR2 are KGHSH and LQKENI. The CDR3 region has the DNA TGTGCCAGCCATGGGGGACAGGGGGCTTGGGAGCAGTACTTC. It is translated as CASHGGQGAWEQYF. Complete variable domain (other parts from reference TRBV18 and TRBJ2-7): NAGVMQNPRHLVRRRGQEARLRCSPMKGHSHVYWYRQLPEEGLKFMVYLQKENIIDESGMPKERFSAEFPKEGPSILRIQQVVRGDSAAYFCASHGGQGAWEQYFGPGTRLTVT.

The V and J genes are TRBV11-2 and TRBJ2-5; D is unclear. From germline, CDR1 is SGHAT and CDR2 FQNNGV. The CDR3 is 15 residues long. V dropped 0 bases and J dropped 4 bases, with 12 bases sitting between them. CDR3 region: CASSLDPVGTETQYF. CDR3 DNA: TGTGCCAGCAGCTTAGACCCAGTTGGTACAGAGACCCAGTACTTC.

This chain joins TRBV29-1 and TRBJ1-1; D is ambiguous. From germline, CDR1 is SQVTM and CDR2 ANQGSEA. CDR3 length: 11 residues. Trimming removed 3 bases from V and 3 bases from J, with 5 bases in between. CDR3 nucleotides: TGCAGCGTTGATCCGTACACTGAAGCTTTCTTT. It yields the protein CSVDPYTEAFF.

This clone was counted between two and nine times. V and J are TRBV7-9 and TRBJ2-7, with 9 positions matching TRBD1. CDR3 length: 14 amino acids. The V and J ends lost 3 bases and 4 bases, in that order; junction bases with no gene match: 4. Looked up from germline, CDR1 is SEHNR and CDR2 is FQNEAQ (reference sequence). CDR3 protein: CASSFRDRVYEQYF. Written as DNA, the CDR3 is TGTGCCAGCAGCTTCCGGGACAGGGTTTACGAGCAGTACTTC.

The rearrangement joins TRBV6-5 to TRBJ2-3, with D perhaps TRBD1 (6 bases). The germline V and J ends were trimmed by 6 bases and 7 bases, with 11 bases remaining between them. Germline assignment: CDR1 MNHEY and CDR2 SVGAGI. The CDR3 has 12 residues. As DNA, the CDR3 is TGTGCCAGCAGAAGCACAGGGTATACGCAGTATTTT. Amino acids: CASRSTGYTQYF.

Points on this clone: The identical CDR3 is also encoded by other nucleotide sequences in the sample. The CDR3, as DNA: TGTGCCAGCTCACCAGGGGGCGCGCAGAATACGCAGTATTTT. Translating it yields CASSPGGAQNTQYF. The rearrangement links TRBV18 to TRBJ2-3, with D perhaps TRBD1 (6 bases). CDR1 and CDR2 from the germline V gene are KGHSH and LQKENI. Trimming took off 2 bases at V and 7 bases at J, with 13 bases between the two ends. The CDR3 runs 14 residues.

The chain employs TRBV12-5 and TRBJ2-3; TRBD2 matches 8 bases. Germline values: CDR1 LGHNT, CDR2 FRNRAP. The CDR3 extends over 15 amino acids. Trimming at V came to 2 bases and at J to 2 bases, leaving 3 bases not matched to a gene. The CDR3 is CASGLPGGPTDTQYF. The CDR3 nucleotides read TGTGCTAGTGGTTTGCCGGGAGGGCCCACAGATACGCAGTATTTT. The full variable domain, with the rest looked up from reference TRBV12-5 and TRBJ2-3, is DARVTQTPRHKVTEMGQEVTMRCQPILGHNTVFWYRQTMMQGLELLAYFRNRAPLDDSGMPKDRFSAEMPDATLATLKIQPSEPRDSAVYFCASGLPGGPTDTQYFGPGTRLTVL.

The chain combines TRBV2 with TRBJ1-2; maybe TRBD1 (5 bases). The length of the CDR3 is 14 residues. Trimming removed 10 bases from V and 3 bases from J, with 18 bases in between. CDR1 and CDR2 (germline): SNHLY, FYNNEI. CDR3 in amino acids: CANLRTWGDYGYTF. The CDR3 DNA follows: TGTGCCAACTTGAGGACCTGGGGGGACTATGGCTACACCTTC. Full variable domain (outside the CDR3, taken from reference TRBV2 and TRBJ1-2): EPEVTQTPSHQVTQMGQEVILRCVPISNHLYFYWYRQILGQKVEFLVSFYNNEISEKSEIFDDQFSVERPDGSNFTLKIRSTKLEDSAMYFCANLRTWGDYGYTFGSGTRLTVV.

The table lists this clone with a few counts. J is TRBJ2-3 and V is TRBV9; 11 bases map to TRBD2. The length of the CDR3 is 19 residues. CDR1 SGDLS and CDR2 YYNGEE come from the germline V gene. V was clipped by 4 bases and J by 0 bases; unmatched bases: 13. CDR3 protein: CASSSLGTSGGSSTDTQYF. The CDR3 DNA reads as TGTGCCAGCAGCTCACTGGGTACTAGCGGGGGATCTAGCACAGATACGCAGTATTTT.

This chain joins TRBV4-1 and TRBJ2-3; D is undetermined. Germline CDR1 reads MGHRA; CDR2 reads YSYEKL. The CDR3 totals 16 residues. The V end lost 4 bases, the J end lost 1 base, and 15 bases lay between the germline ends. The CDR3 nucleotides read TGCGCCAGCAGCCCCACGGGTGGCTGGGGCACAGATACGCAGTATTTT. Its protein is CASSPTGGWGTDTQYF.

This clone showed up many times. The CDR3 nucleotides read TGTGCCAGCAGCTCTCCTCGGAGGGGAAACATTCAGTACTTC. Encoded protein: CASSSPRRGNIQYF. V and J are TRBV7-2 and TRBJ2-4; D is possibly TRBD2 (6 bases). This CDR3 is 14 amino acids long. Trimming took 4 bases from V and 6 from J, leaving 13 bases between them. CDR1 is SGHTA and CDR2 is FQGNSA in the germline V gene.